A selection of T cell receptor beta chains follows, all from one sample in a study of blood T cell repertoires in COVID-19. Libraries were prepared by immunoSEQ multiplex PCR; TCRdb keeps only in-frame clonotypes and omits some of them. This sample yields 70,000 to 95,000 clones, of which just under 85% are seen a single time; 12% belongs to the top ten. The sample comprised peripheral blood. These receptors were taken from a woman between 65 and 79 years old with active or convalescent COVID-19. CDR3s include the opening cysteine and the closing phenylalanine or tryptophan. Fields, in order: V gene, D gene, clone size, J gene, CDR3 length, CDR3 protein, CDR3 DNA. A D gene is named only where the DNA matches it firmly. Not all rows give a size; the values are once, few, many and, for expanded clones, a class.

v_call: TRBV5-1
d_call: TRBD2
clone_size: -
j_call: TRBJ2-5
cdr3_length: 15
cdr3_aa: CASSLWAGVQETQYF
cdr3_nt: TGCGCCAGCAGCTTGTGGGCGGGGGTCCAAGAGACCCAGTACTTC

v_call: TRBV18
d_call: TRBD1
clone_size: -
j_call: TRBJ2-3
cdr3_length: 15
cdr3_aa: CASSRGQGDADTQYF
cdr3_nt: TGTGCCAGCTCCCGGGGACAGGGGGACGCAGATACGCAGTATTTT

v_call: TRBV7-2
d_call: -
clone_size: -
j_call: TRBJ1-5
cdr3_length: 14
cdr3_aa: CASSLQGPNQPQHF
cdr3_nt: TGTGCCAGCAGCTTACAGGGTCCCAATCAGCCCCAGCATTTT

v_call: TRBV6-4
d_call: TRBD1
clone_size: -
j_call: TRBJ2-1
cdr3_length: 13
cdr3_aa: CASSDQTGAIRFF
cdr3_nt: TGTGCCAGCAGTGACCAAACAGGGGCCATAAGATTCTTC

v_call: TRBV5-6
d_call: TRBD1
clone_size: -
j_call: TRBJ1-2
cdr3_length: 15
cdr3_aa: CASSILLGTGDGYTF
cdr3_nt: TGTGCCAGCAGCATACTTTTAGGGACAGGGGATGGCTACACCTTC

v_call: TRBV7-2
d_call: -
clone_size: -
j_call: TRBJ2-2
cdr3_length: 15
cdr3_aa: CASSLRLATTGELFF
cdr3_nt: TGTGCCAGCAGCTTAAGGCTAGCTACCACCGGGGAGCTGTTTTTT

v_call: TRBV7-9
d_call: -
clone_size: -
j_call: TRBJ1-2
cdr3_length: 13
cdr3_aa: CASSYGGGYGYTF
cdr3_nt: TGTGCCAGCAGCTACGGGGGAGGCTATGGCTACACCTTC

v_call: TRBV5-1
d_call: -
clone_size: -
j_call: TRBJ1-2
cdr3_length: 15
cdr3_aa: CASSLVGTSNYGYTF
cdr3_nt: TGCGCCAGCAGCTTGGTTGGGACTTCTAACTATGGCTACACCTTC

v_call: TRBV6-6
d_call: -
clone_size: -
j_call: TRBJ2-7
cdr3_length: 14
cdr3_aa: CASSYSEEGDEQYF
cdr3_nt: TGTGCCAGCAGTTACTCAGAAGAAGGGGACGAGCAGTACTTC

v_call: TRBV2
d_call: -
clone_size: -
j_call: TRBJ1-4
cdr3_length: 15
cdr3_aa: CASSSTQGTNEKLFF
cdr3_nt: TGTGCCAGCAGCTCAACTCAGGGGACTAATGAAAAACTGTTTTTT

v_call: TRBV5-6
d_call: TRBD1
clone_size: few
j_call: TRBJ1-5
cdr3_length: 13
cdr3_aa: CASSLGQGTPQHF
cdr3_nt: TGTGCCAGCAGCTTGGGACAGGGTACGCCCCAGCATTTT

v_call: TRBV6-5
d_call: -
clone_size: -
j_call: TRBJ2-3
cdr3_length: 11
cdr3_aa: CAIQGTDTQYF
cdr3_nt: TGTGCCATCCAGGGCACAGATACGCAGTATTTT

v_call: TRBV24-1
d_call: TRBD2
clone_size: -
j_call: TRBJ2-3
cdr3_length: 21
cdr3_aa: CATSDQPGLAGGPKGTDTQYF
cdr3_nt: TGTGCCACCAGTGATCAGCCGGGACTAGCGGGGGGGCCAAAGGGGACAGATACGCAGTATTTT

v_call: TRBV5-1
d_call: TRBD1
clone_size: -
j_call: TRBJ1-1
cdr3_length: 16
cdr3_aa: CASSFGLRQGDTEAFF
cdr3_nt: TGCGCCAGCAGCTTCGGATTAAGACAGGGAGACACTGAAGCTTTCTTT

v_call: TRBV3-1/TRBV3-2
d_call: -
clone_size: once
j_call: TRBJ2-3
cdr3_length: 16
cdr3_aa: CASSYPGGKGTDTQYF
cdr3_nt: TGTGCCAGCAGCTACCCCGGCGGGAAAGGCACAGATACGCAGTATTTT

v_call: TRBV6-2/TRBV6-3
d_call: TRBD1
clone_size: -
j_call: TRBJ2-7
cdr3_length: 15
cdr3_aa: CASSRVMTGNYEQYF
cdr3_nt: TGTGCCAGCAGTAGGGTCATGACAGGGAACTACGAGCAGTACTTC

v_call: TRBV19
d_call: TRBD1
clone_size: -
j_call: TRBJ1-2
cdr3_length: 15
cdr3_aa: CASRLGQGANYGYTF
cdr3_nt: TGTGCCAGTAGACTAGGACAGGGTGCGAACTATGGCTACACCTTC

v_call: TRBV28
d_call: TRBD1
clone_size: -
j_call: TRBJ1-3
cdr3_length: 15
cdr3_aa: CASSLAGGSGNTIYF
cdr3_nt: TGTGCCAGCAGTTTGGCAGGGGGATCTGGAAACACCATATATTTT

v_call: TRBV3-1/TRBV3-2
d_call: TRBD2
clone_size: -
j_call: TRBJ2-3
cdr3_length: 16
cdr3_aa: CASSLMGLAVTDTQYF
cdr3_nt: TGTGCCAGCAGCCTGATGGGACTAGCGGTCACAGATACGCAGTATTTT

v_call: TRBV11-2
d_call: -
clone_size: -
j_call: TRBJ1-3
cdr3_length: 15
cdr3_aa: CASSPQGYSGNTIYF
cdr3_nt: TGTGCCAGCAGCCCCCAGGGGTACTCTGGAAACACCATATATTTT

v_call: TRBV5-1
d_call: TRBD2
clone_size: -
j_call: TRBJ2-3
cdr3_length: 18
cdr3_aa: CASSLGLAGGPSTDTQYF
cdr3_nt: TGCGCCAGCAGCTTGGGGCTAGCGGGGGGACCGAGCACAGATACGCAGTATTTT

v_call: TRBV5-1
d_call: TRBD1
clone_size: -
j_call: TRBJ1-2
cdr3_length: 14
cdr3_aa: CASSEGGLDDGYTF
cdr3_nt: TGCGCCAGCAGCGAAGGGGGCTTAGATGATGGCTACACCTTC

v_call: TRBV13
d_call: -
clone_size: -
j_call: TRBJ1-2
cdr3_length: 16
cdr3_aa: CASSLSRGEAFYGYTF
cdr3_nt: TGTGCCAGCAGCTTATCCCGGGGGGAGGCGTTCTATGGCTACACCTTC

v_call: TRBV28
d_call: -
clone_size: -
j_call: TRBJ2-7
cdr3_length: 15
cdr3_aa: CASRSPAAGMYEQYF
cdr3_nt: TGTGCCAGCAGGTCCCCGGCCGCAGGGATGTACGAGCAGTACTTC

v_call: TRBV7-9
d_call: TRBD1
clone_size: -
j_call: TRBJ1-1
cdr3_length: 11
cdr3_aa: CAIDRVTEAFF
cdr3_nt: TGTGCCATAGACAGGGTCACTGAAGCTTTCTTT

v_call: TRBV7-8
d_call: -
clone_size: -
j_call: TRBJ2-3
cdr3_length: 16
cdr3_aa: CASSRNAGQPTDTQYF
cdr3_nt: TGTGCCAGCAGCCGGAACGCGGGACAGCCCACAGATACGCAGTATTTT

v_call: TRBV2
d_call: -
clone_size: -
j_call: TRBJ1-1
cdr3_length: 18
cdr3_aa: CASSESPENTLPNTEAFF
cdr3_nt: TGTGCCAGCAGTGAGTCGCCGGAGAACACGCTGCCGAACACTGAAGCTTTCTTT

v_call: TRBV21-1
d_call: -
clone_size: once
j_call: TRBJ1-1
cdr3_length: 15
cdr3_aa: CASSKALDRDTEAFF
cdr3_nt: TGTGCCAGCAGCAAAGCTTTGGACAGGGACACTGAAGCTTTCTTT

v_call: TRBV2
d_call: -
clone_size: -
j_call: TRBJ1-3
cdr3_length: 10
cdr3_aa: CASSGQSIYF
cdr3_nt: TGTGCCAGCAGCGGACAGTCCATATATTTT

v_call: TRBV7-8
d_call: -
clone_size: -
j_call: TRBJ1-1
cdr3_length: 13
cdr3_aa: CASSLGMNTEAFF
cdr3_nt: TGTGCCAGCAGCTTAGGTATGAACACTGAAGCTTTCTTT